This TCR beta chain comes out of a study of cytomegalovirus exposure and HLA in healthy donors. The study's findings and limits: Reportedly, fewer N-insertions than the 666-donor mean appeared in an Asian-associated ancestry cluster in a later analysis. Cytomegalovirus status was reportedly diagnosed by the classifier with high sensitivity and specificity. About 150 TCR beta chains were listed as cytomegalovirus-associated. TRBV6-2, TRBV6-3 and some other V segments were excluded as indistinguishable.

Germline CDR1 reads SSHAT; CDR2 reads FNYEAQ (reference sequence). This CDR3 is 13 amino acids long. PCR used 60 Vbeta primers and 13 Jbeta primers. Profiled with immunoSEQ multiplex PCR; TCRdb holds only in-frame clones, not every one. The sample's table shows about 64,000 clones. Concerning this clone: Its antigen is currently unknown. A read error may produce the germline difference seen at one junction end.

V gene TRBV7-7 combines with J gene TRBJ2-1; the D gene is possibly TRBD2 (5 bases). Sequences were obtained from PBMCs. The clonotype comes from a woman aged 18-30 years in good health and CMV-seronegative. The CDR3 sequence: CASSLVGANEQFF. In DNA form, the CDR3 reads TGTGCTAGCAGCTTAGTGGGAGCTAATGAGCAGTTCTTC.